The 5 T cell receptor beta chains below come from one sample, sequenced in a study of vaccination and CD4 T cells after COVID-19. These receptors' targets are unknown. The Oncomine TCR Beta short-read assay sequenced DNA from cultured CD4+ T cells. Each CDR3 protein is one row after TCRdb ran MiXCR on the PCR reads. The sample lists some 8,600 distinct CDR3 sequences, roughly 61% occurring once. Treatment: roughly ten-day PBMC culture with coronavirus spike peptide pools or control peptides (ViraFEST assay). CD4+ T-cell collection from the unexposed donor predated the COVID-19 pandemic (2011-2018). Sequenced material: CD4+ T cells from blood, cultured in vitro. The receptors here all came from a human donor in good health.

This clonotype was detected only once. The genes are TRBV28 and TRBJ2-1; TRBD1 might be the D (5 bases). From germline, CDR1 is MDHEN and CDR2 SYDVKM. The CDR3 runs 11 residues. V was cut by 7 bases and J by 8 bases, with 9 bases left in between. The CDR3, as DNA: TGTGCCAGCATTACCAGGGATGAGCAGTTCTTC. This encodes CASITRDEQFF.

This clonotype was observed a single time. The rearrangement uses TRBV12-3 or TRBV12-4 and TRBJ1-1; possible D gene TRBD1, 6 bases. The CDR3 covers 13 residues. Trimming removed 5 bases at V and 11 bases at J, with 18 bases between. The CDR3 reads CASSLTGSSGAFF. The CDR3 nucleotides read TGTGCCAGCAGTCTCACAGGGTCTTCGGGTGCTTTCTTT.

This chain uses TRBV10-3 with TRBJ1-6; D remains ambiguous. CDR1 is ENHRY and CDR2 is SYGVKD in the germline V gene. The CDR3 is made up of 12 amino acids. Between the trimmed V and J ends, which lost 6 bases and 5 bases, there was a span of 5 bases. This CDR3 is CAIRRDNSPLHF. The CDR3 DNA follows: TGTGCCATCAGACGAGATAATTCACCCCTCCACTTT.

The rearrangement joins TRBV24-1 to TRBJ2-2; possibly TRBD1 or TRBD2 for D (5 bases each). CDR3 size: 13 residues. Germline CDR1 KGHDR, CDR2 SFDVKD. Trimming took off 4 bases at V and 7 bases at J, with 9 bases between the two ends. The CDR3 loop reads CATSEGVYGELFF. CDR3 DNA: TGTGCCACCAGTGAGGGGGTTTACGGGGAGCTGTTTTTT.

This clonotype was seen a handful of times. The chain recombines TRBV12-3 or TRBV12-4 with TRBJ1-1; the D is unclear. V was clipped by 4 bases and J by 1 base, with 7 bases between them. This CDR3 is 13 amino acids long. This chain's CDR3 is CASSSRANTEAFF. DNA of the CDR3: TGTGCCAGCAGTTCGAGGGCGAACACTGAAGCTTTCTTT.